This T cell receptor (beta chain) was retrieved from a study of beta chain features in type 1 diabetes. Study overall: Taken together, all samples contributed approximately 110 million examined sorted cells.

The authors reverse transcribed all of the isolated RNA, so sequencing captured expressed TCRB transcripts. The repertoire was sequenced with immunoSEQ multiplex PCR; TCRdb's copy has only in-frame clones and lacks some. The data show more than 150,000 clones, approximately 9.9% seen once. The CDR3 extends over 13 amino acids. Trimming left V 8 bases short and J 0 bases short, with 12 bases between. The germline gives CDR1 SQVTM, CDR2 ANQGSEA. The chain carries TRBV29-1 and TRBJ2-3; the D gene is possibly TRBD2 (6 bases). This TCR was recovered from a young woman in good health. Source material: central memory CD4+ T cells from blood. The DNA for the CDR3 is TGCAGCTCCACGGGAGAGAGCACAGATACGCAGTATTTT. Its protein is CSSTGESTDTQYF.